Here is one T cell receptor beta chain with its context. This record comes from a study of T cell changes during pregnancy in multiple sclerosis. TCRdb's copy holds only in-frame clones and misses some; the assay was immunoSEQ multiplex PCR. The sample holds some 60,000 clones, around nine tenths seen once. Germline CDR1 SGHVS, CDR2 FNYEAQ. V was cut by 3 bases and J by 0 bases, with 6 bases left in between. The CDR3 loop spans 14 amino acids. This sequence was found in a female donor with multiple sclerosis, enrolled in a pregnancy study. Sequenced material: CD4+ T cells from peripheral blood mononuclear cells, taken in the third trimester of pregnancy. The chain is built from TRBV7-6 and TRBJ1-3, with D unclear. The CDR3 DNA reads TGTGCCAGCAGCTTCGGGAGCTCTGGAAACACCATATATTTT. Amino acid sequence: CASSFGSSGNTIYF.